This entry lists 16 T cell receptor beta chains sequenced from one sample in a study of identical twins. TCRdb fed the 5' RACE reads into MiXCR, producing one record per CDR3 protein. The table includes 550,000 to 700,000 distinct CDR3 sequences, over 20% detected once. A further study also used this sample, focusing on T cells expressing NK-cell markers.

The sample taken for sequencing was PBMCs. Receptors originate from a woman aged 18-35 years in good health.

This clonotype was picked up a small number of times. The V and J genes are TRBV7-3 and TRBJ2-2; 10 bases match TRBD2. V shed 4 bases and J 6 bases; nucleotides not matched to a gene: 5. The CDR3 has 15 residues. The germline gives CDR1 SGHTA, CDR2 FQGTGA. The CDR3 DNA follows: TGTGCCAGCAGCTCAGCGGGGGGGCCCTCCGGGGAGCTGTTTTTT. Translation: CASSSAGGPSGELFF.

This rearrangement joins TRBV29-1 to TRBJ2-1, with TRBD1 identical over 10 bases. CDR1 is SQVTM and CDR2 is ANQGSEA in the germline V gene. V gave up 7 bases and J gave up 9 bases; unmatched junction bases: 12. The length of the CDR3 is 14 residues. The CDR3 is CSAHTGTGDSEQFF. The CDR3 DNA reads TGCAGCGCCCACACCGGGACAGGGGACAGTGAGCAGTTCTTC.

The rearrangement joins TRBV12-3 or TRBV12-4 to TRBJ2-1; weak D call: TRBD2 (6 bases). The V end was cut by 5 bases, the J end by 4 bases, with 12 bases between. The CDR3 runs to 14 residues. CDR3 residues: CASSSSSDYNEQFF. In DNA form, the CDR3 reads TGTGCCAGCAGTAGTTCTAGCGATTACAATGAGCAGTTCTTC.

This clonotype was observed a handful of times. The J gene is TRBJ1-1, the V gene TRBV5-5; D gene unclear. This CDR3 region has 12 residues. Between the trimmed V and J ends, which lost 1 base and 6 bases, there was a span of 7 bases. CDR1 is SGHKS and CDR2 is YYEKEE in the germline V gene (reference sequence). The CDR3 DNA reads TGTGCCAGCAGCTTGATGGACGCTGAAGCTTTCTTT. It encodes CASSLMDAEAFF.

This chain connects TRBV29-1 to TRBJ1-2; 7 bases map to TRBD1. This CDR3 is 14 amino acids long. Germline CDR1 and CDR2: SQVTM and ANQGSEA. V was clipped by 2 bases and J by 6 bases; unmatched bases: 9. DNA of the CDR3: TGCAGCGTTGAAAGACGAGGGCAGGGGGATGGCTACACCTTC. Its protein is CSVERRGQGDGYTF.

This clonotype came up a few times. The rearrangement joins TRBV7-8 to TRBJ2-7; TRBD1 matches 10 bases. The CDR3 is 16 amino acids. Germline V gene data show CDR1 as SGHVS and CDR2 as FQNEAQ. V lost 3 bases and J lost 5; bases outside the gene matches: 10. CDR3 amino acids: CASSFPPGQGKNEQYF. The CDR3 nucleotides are TGTGCCAGCAGCTTTCCACCGGGACAGGGGAAGAACGAGCAGTACTTC. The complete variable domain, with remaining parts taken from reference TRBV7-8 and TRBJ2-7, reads GAGVSQSPRYKVAKRGQDVALRCDPISGHVSLFWYQQALGQGPEFLTYFQNEAQLDKSGLPSDRFFAERPEGSVSTLKIQRTQQEDSAVYLCASSFPPGQGKNEQYFGPGTRLTVT.

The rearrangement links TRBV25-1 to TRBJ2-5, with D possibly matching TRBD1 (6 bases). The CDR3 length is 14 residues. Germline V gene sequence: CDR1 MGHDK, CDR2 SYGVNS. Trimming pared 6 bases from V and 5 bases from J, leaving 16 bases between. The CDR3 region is CASSPKTGLETQYF. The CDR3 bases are TGTGCCAGCAGCCCAAAAACAGGGCTGGAGACCCAGTACTTC.

This CDR3 is CASSLDPPGLAVRGEQFF. The CDR3 DNA reads as TGTGCCAGCAGCTTAGATCCTCCGGGACTAGCGGTGCGGGGTGAGCAGTTCTTC. The rearrangement joins TRBV11-2 to TRBJ2-1; 11 nucleotides match TRBD2. The V segment lost 0 bases and the J segment 9 bases; nucleotides outside the gene matches: 13. The CDR3 runs to 18 residues. Per germline, CDR1 SGHAT and CDR2 FQNNGV.

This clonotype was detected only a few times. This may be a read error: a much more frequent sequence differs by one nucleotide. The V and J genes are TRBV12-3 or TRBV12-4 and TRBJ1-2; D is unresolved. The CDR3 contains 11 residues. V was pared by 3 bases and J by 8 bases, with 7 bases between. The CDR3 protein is CASSFGVGYTF. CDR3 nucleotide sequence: TGTGCCAGCAGTTTTGGGGTCGGCTACACCTTC.

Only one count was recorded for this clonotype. The CDR3 DNA reads as TGTGCCATCAGGCTACTCCTCGGACAGCGCGACTCTGGGGCCAACGTCCTGACTTTC. This encodes CAIRLLLGQRDSGANVLTF. This rearrangement joins TRBV2 to TRBJ2-6; D may be TRBD1 (6 bases). This CDR3 has 19 amino acids. V lost 10 bases and J lost 0, with 25 bases in between. Germline CDR1 reads SNHLY; CDR2 reads FYNNEI.

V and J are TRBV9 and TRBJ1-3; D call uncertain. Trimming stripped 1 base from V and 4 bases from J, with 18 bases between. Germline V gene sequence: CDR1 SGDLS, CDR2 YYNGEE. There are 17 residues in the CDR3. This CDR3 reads CASSVSPRLSGGNTIYF. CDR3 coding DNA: TGTGCCAGCAGCGTAAGTCCTAGACTTTCGGGAGGAAACACCATATATTTT.

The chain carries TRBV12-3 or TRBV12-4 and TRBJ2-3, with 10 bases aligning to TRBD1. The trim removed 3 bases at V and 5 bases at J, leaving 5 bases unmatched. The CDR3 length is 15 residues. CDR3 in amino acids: CASSFLDRGGDTQYF. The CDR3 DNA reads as TGTGCCAGCAGTTTTTTGGACAGGGGGGGAGATACGCAGTATTTT.

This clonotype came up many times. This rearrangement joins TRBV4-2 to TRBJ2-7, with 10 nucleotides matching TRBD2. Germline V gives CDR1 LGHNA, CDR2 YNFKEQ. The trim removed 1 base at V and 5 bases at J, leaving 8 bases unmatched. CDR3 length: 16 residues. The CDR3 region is CASSQGAAGGLNEQYF. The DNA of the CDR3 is TGTGCCAGCAGCCAAGGGGCAGCGGGGGGGCTAAACGAGCAGTACTTC.

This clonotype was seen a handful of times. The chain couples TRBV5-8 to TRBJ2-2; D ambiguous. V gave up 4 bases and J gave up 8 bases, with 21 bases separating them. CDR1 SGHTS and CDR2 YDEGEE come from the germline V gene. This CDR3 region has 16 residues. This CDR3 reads CASSRGDLGGGGELFF. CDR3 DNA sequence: TGTGCCAGCAGCCGCGGCGACTTGGGCGGTGGAGGGGAGCTGTTTTTT.

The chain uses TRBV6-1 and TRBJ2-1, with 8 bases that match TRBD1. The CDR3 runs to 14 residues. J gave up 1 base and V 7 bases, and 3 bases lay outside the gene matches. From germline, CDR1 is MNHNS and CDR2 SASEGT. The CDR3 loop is CASTRQGSYNEQFF. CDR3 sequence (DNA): TGTGCCAGCACCCGACAGGGGTCCTACAATGAGCAGTTCTTC.

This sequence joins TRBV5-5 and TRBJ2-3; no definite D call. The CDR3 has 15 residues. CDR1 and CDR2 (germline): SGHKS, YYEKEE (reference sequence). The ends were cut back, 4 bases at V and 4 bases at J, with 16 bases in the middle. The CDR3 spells CASSLVWANADTQYF. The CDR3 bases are TGTGCCAGCAGCCTCGTGTGGGCCAATGCAGATACGCAGTATTTT.